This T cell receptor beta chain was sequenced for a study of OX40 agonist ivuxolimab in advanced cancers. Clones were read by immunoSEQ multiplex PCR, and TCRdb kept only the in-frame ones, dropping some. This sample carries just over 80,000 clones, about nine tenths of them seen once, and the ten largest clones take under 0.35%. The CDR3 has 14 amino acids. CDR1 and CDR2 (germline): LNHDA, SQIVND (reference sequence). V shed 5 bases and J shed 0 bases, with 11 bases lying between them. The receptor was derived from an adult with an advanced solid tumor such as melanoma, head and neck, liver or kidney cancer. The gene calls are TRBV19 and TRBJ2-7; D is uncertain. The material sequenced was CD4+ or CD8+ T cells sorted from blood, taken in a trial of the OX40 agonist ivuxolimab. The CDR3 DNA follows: TGTGCCAGTAGTTACGATCCCAGCTCCTACGAGCAGTACTTC. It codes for CASSYDPSSYEQYF.